This TCR beta chain was captured in a study of vaccination and CD4 T cells after COVID-19. With the Oncomine TCR Beta short-read assay, DNA from cultured CD4+ T cells was sequenced. TCRdb re-analysed the PCR reads in MiXCR, keeping a single row per CDR3 protein. The sample has about 20,000 distinct CDR3 sequences, roughly half seen once; the top ten hold around 5.3%. V lost 5 bases and J lost 4, with 14 bases in between. CDR3 length: 14 amino acids. The germline V gene has CDR1 MNHNS and CDR2 SASEGT. With respect to this clonotype: Its specificity is not known.

Treatment meaning: approximately 9-day PBMC culture with coronavirus spike peptide pools or control peptides (ViraFEST assay). This sample comprised CD4+ T cells from blood, cultured in vitro, obtained before SARS-CoV-2 vaccination. This rearrangement joins TRBV6-1 to TRBJ1-2; a possible D gene is TRBD1 (6 bases). The clonotype originates from a human donor who had recovered from COVID-19. CDR3 sequence reads: CASSPQGGAYGYTF. The CDR3 DNA follows: TGTGCCAGCAGTCCCCAAGGGGGGGCCTATGGCTACACCTTC.